The 24 T cell receptor beta chains listed next were all sequenced from one sample in a study of metastatic and nonmetastatic thyroid tumors (TCRdb year 2020). No patient had received any treatment before thyroid surgery. Libraries were prepared through PCR. The reads were generated on an Illumina HiSeq 4000. In-frame beta chains were kept once TCRdb had trimmed the public reads at Q25 with fastp and called clones with MiXCR. The sample data list 20,000 or so clones, and 22% of these were observed just once. The ten most abundant clones make up around 9.3% of the sample. Sample: tumor tissue. These receptors all come from a male donor with papillary thyroid cancer or a benign thyroid nodule (not recorded which). Some clones in this sample may be carry-over from other donors' samples.

This clone was found many times. V usage is TRBV14 and J usage is TRBJ2-7; maybe TRBD2 (6 bases). Trimming took 3 bases from V and 7 from J, leaving 13 bases between them. The CDR3 runs 13 residues. Looked up from germline, CDR1 is SGHDN and CDR2 is FVKESK. The CDR3 spells CASSQGRMGEQYF. The CDR3 DNA sequence: TGTGCCAGCAGCCAGGGGAGGATGGGGGAGCAGTACTTC. The full variable domain, completed using reference TRBV14 and TRBJ2-7, is EAGVTQFPSHSVIEKGQTVTLRCDPISGHDNLYWYRRVMGKEIKFLLHFVKESKQDESGMPNNRFLAERTGGTYSTLKVQPAELEDSGVYFCASSQGRMGEQYFGPGTRLTVT.

This chain joins TRBV11-2 and TRBJ2-7, with 11 bases fitting TRBD2. This CDR3 comprises 17 residues. CDR1 is SGHAT, CDR2 FQNNGV, per germline. J was trimmed by 4 bases and V by 0 bases; bases with no gene match: 8. The CDR3 sequence: CASSLDGEGTSGYEQYF. CDR3 in DNA: TGTGCCAGCAGCTTAGATGGCGAGGGGACTAGCGGATACGAGCAGTACTTC.

This clone came up many times. Compared with germline, one end of the junction differs, possibly owing to a read error. The chain employs TRBV7-6 and TRBJ1-1; the D is unclear. Looked up from germline, CDR1 is SGHVS and CDR2 is FNYEAQ. The length of the CDR3 is 13 residues. Here the CDR3 reads CASSLEVYTESFF. The CDR3 nucleotides read TGTGCCAGCAGCTTAGAAGTATACACTGAATCTTTCTTT.

By share, this clone counts as medium-sized. The V gene is TRBV20-1, the J gene TRBJ1-1; D gene uncertain. CDR3 length: 14 residues. Germline CDR1 is DFQATT and CDR2 is SNEGSKA (reference sequence). The V end was cut by 2 bases, the J end by 2 bases, with 12 bases between. CDR3 region: CSARNNRYNTEAFF. Written as DNA, the CDR3 is TGCAGTGCTAGAAACAATAGGTACAACACTGAAGCTTTCTTT.

This clone was detected many times. This chain uses TRBV20-1 with TRBJ2-1; D remains unclear. The CDR3 length is 13 residues. Trimming stripped 1 base from V and 7 bases from J, with 11 bases between. From germline, CDR1 is DFQATT and CDR2 SNEGSKA (reference sequence). The CDR3 sequence: CSARGLGWNEQFF. For the CDR3, the DNA is TGCAGTGCTAGAGGTTTGGGTTGGAATGAGCAGTTCTTC.

The chain carries TRBV5-1 and TRBJ1-2; the match to TRBD1 covers 7 bases. V dropped 2 bases and J dropped 6; count of bases not matched to a gene: 4. CDR3 length equals 13 residues. Germline loops: CDR1 SGHRS, CDR2 YFSETQ. The CDR3 nucleotides read TGCGCCAGCAGCTTACAGGGGACCGATGGCTACACCTTC. Protein sequence: CASSLQGTDGYTF. Combining the CDR3 with reference TRBV5-1 and TRBJ1-2 gives the whole variable domain KAGVTQTPRYLIKTRGQQVTLSCSPISGHRSVSWYQQTPGQGLQFLFEYFSETQRNKGNFPGRFSGRQFSNSRSEMNVSTLELGDSALYLCASSLQGTDGYTFGSGTRLTVV.

Many counts were recorded for this clone. The genes are TRBV18 and TRBJ1-3, with unresolved D. The CDR3 sequence is 15 residues long. CDR1 and CDR2 (germline): KGHSH, LQKENI. Trimming cost V 3 bases and J 0 bases, with 9 bases left between them. The CDR3 DNA reads TGTGCCAGCTCACCGGGCCAGATCTCTGGAAACACCATATATTTT. Residues: CASSPGQISGNTIYF.

The sample holds many counts of this clone. V gene TRBV18 combines with J gene TRBJ1-2, with TRBD1 as a possible D gene (5 bases). Germline V CDR1 and CDR2: KGHSH, LQKENI. V lost 0 bases and J lost 13, with 12 bases in between. CDR3 size: 12 residues. Here the CDR3 DNA reads TGTGCCAGCTCACCACCGACAGCTCTTGGCACCTTC. It yields the protein CASSPPTALGTF.

This clone has a count of ten or more. CDR3 amino acids: CASSQERRGEETQYF. DNA for the CDR3: TGTGCCAGCAGCCAAGAGAGGAGGGGGGAAGAGACCCAGTACTTC. The V call is TRBV3-1, the J call TRBJ2-5; D assignment may be TRBD1 or TRBD2 (6 bases each). The germline V gene encodes CDR1 LGHDT and CDR2 YNNKEL (reference sequence). CDR3 size: 15 residues. V gave up 0 bases and J gave up 3 bases, with 11 bases separating them.

As for this clone: This may be a read error, as it is one base from a much larger clone. V and J are TRBV14 and TRBJ2-4, with D uncertain. The CDR3 extends over 11 amino acids. Germline CDR1 SGHDN, CDR2 FVKESK. This CDR3 is CASIQSAIQYF. CDR3 nucleotides: TGTGCCAGCATCCAAAGTGCAATTCAGTACTTC. Supplemented by reference TRBV14 and TRBJ2-4, the full variable domain reads EAGVTQFPSHSVIEKGQTVTLRCDPISGHDNLYWYRRVMGKEIKFLLHFVKESKQDESGMPNNRFLAERTGGTYSTLKVQPAELEDSGVYFCASIQSAIQYFGAGTRLSVL.

This clone has a count of ten or more. The chain carries TRBV10-3 and TRBJ2-5, with TRBD1 matching over 8 bases. V was pared by 4 bases and J by 3 bases, with 4 bases of the junction left unmatched. The CDR3 runs to 14 residues. Germline V gives CDR1 ENHRY, CDR2 SYGVKD. This chain's CDR3 is CAISGGTGEETQYF. As DNA, the CDR3 is TGTGCCATCAGTGGAGGGACAGGTGAAGAGACCCAGTACTTC.

This clone was observed many times. This chain connects TRBV11-2 to TRBJ2-2, with 9 bases that match TRBD1. CDR3 length: 16 amino acids. The germline CDR1 and CDR2 sequences are SGHAT and FQNNGV. Losses at the gene ends were 4 bases for V and 0 bases for J; bases not matched to a gene: 3. Here the CDR3 DNA reads TGTGCCAGCAGCTGGGACAGGGTGTCGAACACCGGGGAGCTGTTTTTT. This gives the protein CASSWDRVSNTGELFF.

This clone was counted at least ten times. The chain is built from TRBV7-8 and TRBJ2-7; 15 bases are shared with TRBD2. V lost 4 bases and J lost 0; bases outside the gene matches: 7. This CDR3 comprises 18 residues. From germline, CDR1 is SGHVS and CDR2 FQNEAQ. As DNA, the CDR3 is TGTGCCAGCAGCTCCCGGACTAGCGGGGGGGGGAGCTCCTACGAGCAGTACTTC. It codes for CASSSRTSGGGSSYEQYF.

This clone was picked up many times. The chain employs TRBV30 and TRBJ1-5; D perhaps matches TRBD1 (6 bases). The CDR3 is 14 amino acids. V was pared by 4 bases and J by 3 bases, with 13 bases between. Germline V gene lookup returns CDR1 GTSNPN and CDR2 SVGIG (reference sequence). The CDR3 DNA reads TGTGCCTGGAATCAGGGGTCTCTCAATCAGCCCCAGCATTTT. Its protein product is CAWNQGSLNQPQHF.

Ten or more counts support this clone. The V and J genes are TRBV7-2 and TRBJ1-1, with 8 positions matching TRBD1. Losses at the gene ends were 5 bases for V and 1 base for J; bases not matched to a gene: 3. This CDR3 spans 14 amino acids. Germline values: CDR1 SGHTA, CDR2 FQGNSA. CDR3 protein: CASSQTGANTEAFF. The CDR3 coding sequence is TGTGCCAGCAGCCAGACAGGGGCGAACACTGAAGCTTTCTTT.

In regard to this clone: The conserved closing phenylalanine or tryptophan is absent in this CDR3, likely reflecting a read error. It is unclear where the CDR3 begins or ends on the DNA, so no DNA is shown, and the CDR3 is as TCRdb lists it. The chain has TRBV6-1 and TRBJ2-2; no check of the table's D call, TRBD1, against the DNA was made. Ends included, the CDR3 has 14 residues. In germline, CDR1 is MNHNS, CDR2 SASEGT. This CDR3 is CASRRQGDTWEMFL.

As for this clone: The junction shows a germline mismatch at one end, possibly a read error. The chain couples TRBV10-2 to TRBJ1-1; D unclear. Germline-derived CDR1 and CDR2 are WSHSY and SAAADI. This CDR3 is 14 amino acids long. The CDR3 region has the DNA TGCGCCAGCAGTGAACACGTCATGAACACTGAAGCATGCTTT. The encoded protein is CASSEHVMNTEACF.

A few counts support this clone. The chain uses TRBV19 and TRBJ1-1; D gene ambiguous. Trimming cost V 3 bases and J 2 bases, with 7 bases left between them. From germline, CDR1 is LNHDA and CDR2 SQIVND (reference sequence). The CDR3 runs to 13 residues. The CDR3: CASSIVSNTEAFF. The CDR3 coding sequence is TGTGCCAGTAGTATCGTCAGTAACACTGAAGCTTTCTTT. The whole variable domain, filled in from reference TRBV19 and TRBJ1-1, reads DGGITQSPKYLFRKEGQNVTLSCEQNLNHDAMYWYRQDPGQGLRLIYYSQIVNDFQKGDIAEGYSVSREKKESFPLTVTSAQKNPTAFYLCASSIVSNTEAFFGQGTRLTVV.

This clone appeared many times. The V call is TRBV5-1, the J call TRBJ1-1; TRBD1 might be the D (5 bases). The CDR3 runs to 15 residues. From germline, CDR1 is SGHRS and CDR2 YFSETQ. V lost 4 bases and J 4 bases, leaving 17 bases between the germline ends. CDR3 region: CASSIGHETSTEAFF. Here the CDR3 DNA reads TGCGCCAGCAGCATAGGACACGAAACTAGCACTGAAGCTTTCTTT.

This clone was recorded at least ten times. The V and J genes are TRBV30 and TRBJ2-3; no definite D call. CDR3 length equals 9 residues. The V end was cut by 8 bases, the J end by 4 bases, with 4 bases between. Germline-derived CDR1 and CDR2 are GTSNPN and SVGIG (reference sequence). The CDR3 loop reads CAASDTQYF. In DNA, the CDR3 is TGTGCCGCGTCAGATACGCAGTATTTT. The full variable domain, in which reference TRBV30 and TRBJ2-3 provide the parts outside the CDR3, is SQTIHQWPATLVQPVGSPLSLECTVEGTSNPNLYWYRQAAGRGLQLLFYSVGIGQISSEVPQNLSASRPQDRQFILSSKKLLLSDSGFYLCAASDTQYFGPGTRLTVL.

At least ten counts were recorded for this clone. The chain is built from TRBV7-2 and TRBJ2-7, with 7 bases identical to TRBD1. The junction had 8 bases not matched to a gene; V was cut back by 4 bases and J by 2 bases. The germline CDR1 and CDR2 sequences are SGHTA and FQGNSA. The CDR3 loop spans 15 amino acids. CDR3 loop: CASSYDGQAAYEQYF. CDR3 DNA: TGTGCCAGCAGCTACGACGGACAGGCCGCCTACGAGCAGTACTTC.

V gene TRBV12-3 or TRBV12-4 combines with J gene TRBJ2-7, with a weak D call TRBD1 (6 bases). Trimming shortened V by 8 bases and J by 4 bases, and 15 bases separated the two germline ends. The length of the CDR3 is 13 residues. The CDR3 protein is CASSWTDSYEQYF. CDR3 DNA sequence: TGTGCCAGCTCCTGGACAGACTCTTACGAGCAGTACTTC.

The rearrangement links TRBV18 to TRBJ1-2, with D hard to call. The V end lost 0 bases, the J end lost 8 bases, and 16 bases lay between the germline ends. CDR3 size: 15 residues. From germline, CDR1 is KGHSH and CDR2 LQKENI. In DNA form, the CDR3 reads TGTGCCAGCTCACCACCTACCGGGCCCCGGGCCGGCTACACCTTC. It encodes CASSPPTGPRAGYTF.

In this sample, this clone turned up many times. For the CDR3, the DNA is TGTGCCAGCAGTCACAGAAACACCATATATTTT. It specifies CASSHRNTIYF. The V and J genes are TRBV27 and TRBJ1-3; D uncertain. The CDR3 length is 11 residues. V lost 5 bases and J lost 5, with 4 bases in between. Germline V gene lookup returns CDR1 MNHEY and CDR2 SMNVEV (reference sequence).